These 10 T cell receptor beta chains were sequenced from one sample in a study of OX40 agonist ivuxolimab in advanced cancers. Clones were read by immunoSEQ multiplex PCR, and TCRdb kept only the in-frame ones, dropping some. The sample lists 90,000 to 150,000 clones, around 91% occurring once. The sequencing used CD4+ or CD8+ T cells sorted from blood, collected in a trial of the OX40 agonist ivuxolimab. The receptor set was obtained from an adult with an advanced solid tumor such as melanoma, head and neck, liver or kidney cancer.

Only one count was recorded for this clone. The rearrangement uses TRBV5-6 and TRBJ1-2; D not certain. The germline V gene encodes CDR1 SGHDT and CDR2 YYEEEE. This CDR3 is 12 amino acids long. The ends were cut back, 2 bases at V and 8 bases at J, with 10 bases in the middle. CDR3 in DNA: TGTGCCAGCAGCTTTACCATGGGCGGCTACACCTTC. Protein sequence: CASSFTMGGYTF.

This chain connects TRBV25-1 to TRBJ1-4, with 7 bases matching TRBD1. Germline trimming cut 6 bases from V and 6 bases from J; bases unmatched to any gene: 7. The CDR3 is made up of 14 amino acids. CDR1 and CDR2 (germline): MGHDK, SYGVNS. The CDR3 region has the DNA TGTGCCAGCAGAGCCGGGACAGAGGATGAAAAACTGTTTTTT. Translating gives CASRAGTEDEKLFF.

Here the CDR3 DNA reads TGTGCCAGCAGAAAGGGACTGGCCAGCACAGATACGCAGTATTTT. This encodes CASRKGLASTDTQYF. The chain uses TRBV28 and TRBJ2-3, with D tentatively TRBD2 (6 bases). Trimming took off 6 bases at V and 0 bases at J, with 13 bases between the two ends. CDR3 length equals 15 residues. From germline, CDR1 is MDHEN and CDR2 SYDVKM.

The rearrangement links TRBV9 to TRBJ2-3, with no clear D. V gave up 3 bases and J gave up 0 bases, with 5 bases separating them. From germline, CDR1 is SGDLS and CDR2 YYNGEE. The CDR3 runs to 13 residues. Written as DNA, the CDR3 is TGTGCCAGCAGCGGGGCAAGCACAGATACGCAGTATTTT. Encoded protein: CASSGASTDTQYF.

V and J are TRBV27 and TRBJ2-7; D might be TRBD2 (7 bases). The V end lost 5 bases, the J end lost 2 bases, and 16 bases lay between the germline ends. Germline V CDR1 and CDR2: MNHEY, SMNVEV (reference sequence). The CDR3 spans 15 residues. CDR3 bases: TGTGCCAGCAGTAAGTACGCGCGGGGGCCCTACGAGCAGTACTTC. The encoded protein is CASSKYARGPYEQYF.

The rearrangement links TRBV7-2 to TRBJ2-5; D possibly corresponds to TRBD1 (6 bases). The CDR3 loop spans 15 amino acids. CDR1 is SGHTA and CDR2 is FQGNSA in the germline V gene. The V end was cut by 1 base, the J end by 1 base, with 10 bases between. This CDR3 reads CASSLGGQTQETQYF. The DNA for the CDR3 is TGTGCCAGCAGCTTAGGCGGACAGACCCAAGAGACCCAGTACTTC. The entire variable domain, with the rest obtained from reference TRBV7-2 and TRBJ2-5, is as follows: GAGVSQSPSNKVTEKGKDVELRCDPISGHTALYWYRQSLGQGLEFLIYFQGNSAPDKSGLPSDRFSAERTGGSVSTLTIQRTQQEDSAVYLCASSLGGQTQETQYFGPGTRLLVL.

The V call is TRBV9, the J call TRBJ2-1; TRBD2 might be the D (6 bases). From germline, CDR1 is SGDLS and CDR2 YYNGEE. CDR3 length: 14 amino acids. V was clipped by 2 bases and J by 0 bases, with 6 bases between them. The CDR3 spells CASSVTSSYNEQFF. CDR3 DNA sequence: TGTGCCAGCAGCGTGACTAGCTCCTACAATGAGCAGTTCTTC. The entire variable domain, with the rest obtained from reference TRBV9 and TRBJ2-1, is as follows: DSGVTQTPKHLITATGQRVTLRCSPRSGDLSVYWYQQSLDQGLQFLIQYYNGEERAKGNILERFSAQQFPDLHSELNLSSLELGDSALYFCASSVTSSYNEQFFGPGTRLTVL.

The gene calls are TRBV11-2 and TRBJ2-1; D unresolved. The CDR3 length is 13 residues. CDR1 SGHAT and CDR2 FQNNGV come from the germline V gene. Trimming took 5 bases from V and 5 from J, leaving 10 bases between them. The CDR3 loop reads CASSHSDHNEQFF. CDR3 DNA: TGTGCCAGCAGCCATTCAGACCACAATGAGCAGTTCTTC.

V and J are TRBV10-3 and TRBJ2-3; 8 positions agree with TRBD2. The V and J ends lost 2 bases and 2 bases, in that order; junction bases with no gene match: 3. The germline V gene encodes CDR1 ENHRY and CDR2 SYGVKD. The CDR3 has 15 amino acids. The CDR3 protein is CAISETSGPTDTQYF. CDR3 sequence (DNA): TGTGCCATCAGTGAGACTAGCGGACCCACAGATACGCAGTATTTT.

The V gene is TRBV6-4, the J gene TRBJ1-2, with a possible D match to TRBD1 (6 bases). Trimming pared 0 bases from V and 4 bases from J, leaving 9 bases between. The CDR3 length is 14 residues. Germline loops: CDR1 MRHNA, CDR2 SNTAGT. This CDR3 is CASSDSGGAYGYTF. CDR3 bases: TGTGCCAGCAGTGACTCAGGGGGGGCCTATGGCTACACCTTC.